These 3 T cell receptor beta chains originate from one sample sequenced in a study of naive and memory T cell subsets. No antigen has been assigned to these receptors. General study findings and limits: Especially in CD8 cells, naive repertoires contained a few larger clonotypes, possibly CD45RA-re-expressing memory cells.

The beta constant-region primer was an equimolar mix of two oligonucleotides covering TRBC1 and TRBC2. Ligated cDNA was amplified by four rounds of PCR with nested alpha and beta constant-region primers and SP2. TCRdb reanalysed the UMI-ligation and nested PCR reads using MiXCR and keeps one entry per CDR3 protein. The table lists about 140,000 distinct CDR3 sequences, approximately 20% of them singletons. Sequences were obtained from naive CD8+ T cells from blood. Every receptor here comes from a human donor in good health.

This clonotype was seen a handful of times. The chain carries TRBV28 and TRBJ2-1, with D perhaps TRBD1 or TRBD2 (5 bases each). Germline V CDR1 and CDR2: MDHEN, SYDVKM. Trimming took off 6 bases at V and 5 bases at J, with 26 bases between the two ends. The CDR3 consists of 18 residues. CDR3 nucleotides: TGTGCCAGCAGCCTAACTTATCCCGACAGCCTACTAGACAATGAGCAGTTCTTC. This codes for CASSLTYPDSLLDNEQFF.

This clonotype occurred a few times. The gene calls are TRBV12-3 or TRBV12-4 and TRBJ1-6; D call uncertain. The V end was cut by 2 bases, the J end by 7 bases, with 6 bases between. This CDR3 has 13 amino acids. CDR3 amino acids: CASSLSDNSPLHF. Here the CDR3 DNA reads TGTGCCAGCAGTTTAAGCGACAATTCACCCCTCCACTTT.

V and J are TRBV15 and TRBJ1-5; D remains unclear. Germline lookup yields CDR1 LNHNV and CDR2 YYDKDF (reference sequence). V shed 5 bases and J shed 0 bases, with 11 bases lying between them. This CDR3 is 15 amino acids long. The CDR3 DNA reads TGTGCCACCAGCCACATGGATTATAGCAATCAGCCCCAGCATTTT. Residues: CATSHMDYSNQPQHF.